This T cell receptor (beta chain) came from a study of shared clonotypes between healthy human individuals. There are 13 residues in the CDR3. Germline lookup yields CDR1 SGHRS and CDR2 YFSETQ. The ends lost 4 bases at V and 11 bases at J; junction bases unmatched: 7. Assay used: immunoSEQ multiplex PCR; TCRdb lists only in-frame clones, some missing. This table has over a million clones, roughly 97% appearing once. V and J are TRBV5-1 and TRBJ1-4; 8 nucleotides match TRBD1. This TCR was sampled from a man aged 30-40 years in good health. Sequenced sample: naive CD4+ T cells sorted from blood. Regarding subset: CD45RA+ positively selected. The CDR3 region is CASSPGQGDKLFF. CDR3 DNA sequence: TGCGCCAGCAGCCCCGGACAGGGTGACAAACTGTTTTTT. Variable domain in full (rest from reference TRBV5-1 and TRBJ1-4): KAGVTQTPRYLIKTRGQQVTLSCSPISGHRSVSWYQQTPGQGLQFLFEYFSETQRNKGNFPGRFSGRQFSNSRSEMNVSTLELGDSALYLCASSPGQGDKLFFGSGTQLSVL.